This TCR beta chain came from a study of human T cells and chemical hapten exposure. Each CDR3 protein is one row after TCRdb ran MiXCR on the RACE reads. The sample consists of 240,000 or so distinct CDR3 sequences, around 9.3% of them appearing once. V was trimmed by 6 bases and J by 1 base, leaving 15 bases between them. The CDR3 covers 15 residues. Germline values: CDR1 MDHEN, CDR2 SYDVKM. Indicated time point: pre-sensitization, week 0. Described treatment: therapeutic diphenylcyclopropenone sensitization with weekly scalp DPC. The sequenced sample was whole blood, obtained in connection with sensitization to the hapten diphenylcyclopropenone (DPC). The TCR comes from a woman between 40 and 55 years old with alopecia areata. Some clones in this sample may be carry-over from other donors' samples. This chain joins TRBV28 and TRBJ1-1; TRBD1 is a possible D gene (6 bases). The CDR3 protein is CASRSSGHSNTEAFF. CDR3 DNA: TGTGCCAGCAGGAGCTCGGGACACTCGAACACTGAAGCTTTCTTT.